This entry lists 32 T cell receptor beta chains sequenced from one sample in a study of follicular helper T cells after annual influenza vaccination. Sequenced by immunoSEQ multiplex PCR; TCRdb stores in-frame clones only, minus some. The table has about 11,000 clones, less than 85% seen once. This specimen consisted of CXCR5- memory CD4+ T cells sorted from blood, obtained 6 weeks after influenza vaccination. The receptors come from an adult who received the influenza vaccine.

This sequence joins TRBV4-1 and TRBJ1-4; maybe TRBD1 (5 bases). Between the trimmed V and J ends, which lost 2 bases and 4 bases, there was a span of 8 bases. Germline V CDR1 and CDR2: MGHRA, YSYEKL. This CDR3 spans 14 amino acids. Here the CDR3 reads CASSQLGHNEKLFF. CDR3 sequence (DNA): TGCGCCAGCAGCCAATTAGGACATAATGAAAAACTGTTTTTT.

The rearrangement uses TRBV5-1 and TRBJ2-3; 10 bases fit TRBD2. Germline-derived CDR1 and CDR2 are SGHRS and YFSETQ. CDR3 length: 21 amino acids. V lost 0 bases, J lost 8 bases, and 24 bases stayed unmatched. This CDR3 reads CASSLATASGGPFSGAGTQYF. The CDR3 DNA reads TGCGCCAGCAGCTTGGCTACGGCTAGCGGGGGCCCTTTTTCGGGGGCTGGTACGCAGTATTTT.

V is TRBV10-3 and J is TRBJ2-2, with 7 bases that match TRBD1. This CDR3 has 17 residues. Trimming removed 0 bases from V and 3 bases from J; junction bases left unmatched: 7. Germline loops: CDR1 ENHRY, CDR2 SYGVKD. CDR3 sequence reads: CAISESSGTVDTGELFF. CDR3 nucleotides: TGTGCCATCAGTGAGTCGAGTGGGACAGTGGACACCGGGGAGCTGTTTTTT.

This clone has only a few counts. The chain couples TRBV7-9 to TRBJ2-7, with D unresolved. Trimming shortened V by 5 bases and J by 6 bases, and 8 bases separated the two germline ends. Germline loops: CDR1 SEHNR, CDR2 FQNEAQ (reference sequence). CDR3 length: 11 amino acids. CDR3 in DNA: TGTGCCAGCAGCGGGGTGGGCGAGCAGTACTTC. It is translated as CASSGVGEQYF.

CDR3 sequence reads: CASSGLWRNTEAFF. DNA for the CDR3: TGTGCCAGCAGTGGCCTCTGGAGGAACACTGAAGCTTTCTTT. V usage is TRBV25-1 and J usage is TRBJ1-1; no clear D gene. Germline assignment: CDR1 MGHDK and CDR2 SYGVNS. V was trimmed by 4 bases and J by 1 base, leaving 10 bases between them. The CDR3 runs to 14 residues.

The sample holds a few counts of this clone. The chain joins TRBV19 to TRBJ2-7; D might be TRBD1 (6 bases). The V end lost 9 bases, the J end lost 2 bases, and 14 bases lay between the germline ends. Germline CDR1 LNHDA, CDR2 SQIVND (reference sequence). CDR3 size: 13 residues. CDR3 residues: CASSLDRTYEQYF. CDR3 DNA: TGTGCCAGCTCCTTGGACAGAACCTACGAGCAGTACTTC.

The chain is built from TRBV4-2 and TRBJ1-2; D remains unclear. The length of the CDR3 is 14 residues. Germline CDR1 LGHNA, CDR2 YNFKEQ. V was shortened by 2 bases and J by 0 bases, with 7 bases between the two germline ends. CDR3: CASSQLGANYGYTF. The CDR3 DNA sequence: TGTGCCAGCAGCCAATTAGGAGCTAACTATGGCTACACCTTC.

The V and J genes are TRBV6-5 and TRBJ1-2; no reliable D call. Germline V gene data show CDR1 as MNHEY and CDR2 as SVGAGI. CDR3 length: 16 amino acids. V dropped 0 bases and J dropped 4 bases, with 15 bases sitting between them. The DNA for the CDR3 is TGTGCCAGCAGTTACTCGAGACCTACTATGGGCTATGGCTACACCTTC. Translating gives CASSYSRPTMGYGYTF.

J is TRBJ2-7 and V is TRBV28; 10 positions agree with TRBD1. The germline gives CDR1 MDHEN, CDR2 SYDVKM. V shed 6 bases, J shed 3 bases, and the junction held 8 bases outside the gene matches. This CDR3 spans 15 amino acids. CDR3 sequence reads: CASSSAGQGDYEQYF. CDR3 nucleotide sequence: TGTGCCAGCAGCTCCGCCGGACAGGGGGACTACGAGCAGTACTTC.

The gene calls are TRBV15 and TRBJ2-5; 8 positions agree with TRBD2. The CDR3 consists of 14 residues. V trimming: 6 bases; J trimming: 2 bases; junction bases outside the gene matches: 5. The germline V gene encodes CDR1 LNHNV and CDR2 YYDKDF (reference sequence). CDR3: CATRGGGNQETQYF. The CDR3 DNA reads TGTGCCACCAGGGGCGGGGGGAATCAAGAGACCCAGTACTTC.

This clone was seen only once. The V and J genes are TRBV19 and TRBJ2-1, with 11 nucleotides matching TRBD1. Germline V gene lookup returns CDR1 LNHDA and CDR2 SQIVND (reference sequence). CDR3 size: 15 residues. The J segment lost 5 bases and the V segment lost 4 bases, leaving 4 bases of the junction unmatched. CDR3 DNA sequence: TGTGCCAGTAGTACCTGGACAGGGGGCCACAATGAGCAGTTCTTC. Protein: CASSTWTGGHNEQFF.

J is TRBJ2-3 and V is TRBV6-6, with no clear D. Germline V CDR1 and CDR2: MNHNY, SVGAGI (reference sequence). The ends were cut back, 6 bases at V and 5 bases at J, with 12 bases in the middle. The CDR3 is 13 residues long. In nucleotides, the CDR3 is TGTGCCAGCAGCAAAGTTAGGGTAGATACGCAGTATTTT. Residues: CASSKVRVDTQYF.

The rearrangement joins TRBV7-8 to TRBJ2-1; 11 positions match TRBD2. With V trimmed by 0 bases and J by 4 bases, 5 bases remained unmatched. This CDR3 is 17 amino acids long. The V gene's germline CDR1 is SGHVS and CDR2 FQNEAQ. CDR3 region: CASSLASGGAGYNEQFF. CDR3 nucleotide sequence: TGTGCCAGCAGCTTAGCTAGCGGGGGGGCAGGGTACAATGAGCAGTTCTTC. Full variable domain (outside the CDR3, taken from reference TRBV7-8 and TRBJ2-1): GAGVSQSPRYKVAKRGQDVALRCDPISGHVSLFWYQQALGQGPEFLTYFQNEAQLDKSGLPSDRFFAERPEGSVSTLKIQRTQQEDSAVYLCASSLASGGAGYNEQFFGPGTRLTVL.

The rearrangement uses TRBV6-1 and TRBJ2-7, with 7 positions matching TRBD1. CDR3 length equals 15 residues. V shed 2 bases, J shed 1 base, and the junction held 5 bases outside the gene matches. Germline V gene data show CDR1 as MNHNS and CDR2 as SASEGT. CDR3 in DNA: TGTGCCAGCAGTGAAAGTTACAGGGGTTCCTACGAGCAGTACTTC. This codes for CASSESYRGSYEQYF.

The V and J genes are TRBV18 and TRBJ2-7; no clear D gene. The CDR3 extends over 14 amino acids. CDR1 is KGHSH, CDR2 LQKENI, per germline. V lost 3 bases and J 0 bases, leaving 9 bases between the germline ends. The DNA of the CDR3 is TGTGCCAGCTCACCCGCACGCATCTCCTACGAGCAGTACTTC. Encoded protein: CASSPARISYEQYF.

CDR3 DNA sequence: TGTGCCAGCAGCTTTGGCAGGACGAACACTGAAGCTTTCTTT. Protein: CASSFGRTNTEAFF. The rearrangement joins TRBV11-1 to TRBJ1-1; no reliable D call. Germline V gene lookup returns CDR1 SGHAT and CDR2 FQDESV (reference sequence). The CDR3 length is 14 residues. Trimming cost V 3 bases and J 1 base, with 9 bases left between them. Full variable domain (rest looked up from reference TRBV11-1 and TRBJ1-1): EAEVAQSPRYKITEKSQAVAFWCDPISGHATLYWYRQILGQGPELLVQFQDESVVDDSQLPKDRFSAERLKGVDSTLKIQPAELGDSAMYLCASSFGRTNTEAFFGQGTRLTVV.

This clone occurred a few times. The chain uses TRBV19 and TRBJ2-1; 9 bases agree with TRBD1. Germline CDR1 is LNHDA and CDR2 is SQIVND (reference sequence). The V and J ends lost 5 bases and 2 bases, in that order; junction bases with no gene match: 4. This CDR3 comprises 15 residues. This CDR3 is CASSLGTGPYNEQFF. Here the CDR3 DNA reads TGTGCCAGTAGTCTAGGGACAGGGCCCTACAATGAGCAGTTCTTC.

The CDR3, as DNA: TGTGCCAGCAGTTTTTTGTCAGTAGGACAGCCCCAGCATTTT. Encoded protein: CASSFLSVGQPQHF. The J gene is TRBJ1-5, the V gene TRBV28, with D uncertain. Germline V gene sequence: CDR1 MDHEN, CDR2 SYDVKM. CDR3 size: 14 residues. Trimming took off 3 bases at V and 7 bases at J, with 13 bases between the two ends.

The rearrangement joins TRBV7-2 to TRBJ1-5, with D possibly TRBD1 on 5 matching bases. In germline, CDR1 is SGHTA, CDR2 FQGNSA. V lost 5 bases and J lost 10, with 21 bases in between. This CDR3 comprises 15 residues. CDR3 DNA sequence: TGTGCCAGCAGCCCCGGGGGGGGTCCCCCCAGACCCCAGCATTTT. Protein: CASSPGGGPPRPQHF.

V usage is TRBV9 and J usage is TRBJ1-1; a weak D match, TRBD1 (6 bases). V was cut by 0 bases and J by 0 bases, with 12 bases left in between. This CDR3 region has 16 residues. In germline, CDR1 is SGDLS, CDR2 YYNGEE. The CDR3 reads CASSVDIGGMNTEAFF. The CDR3 nucleotides read TGTGCCAGCAGCGTAGATATAGGGGGGATGAACACTGAAGCTTTCTTT. Looking up the rest from reference TRBV9 and TRBJ1-1 gives the full variable domain: DSGVTQTPKHLITATGQRVTLRCSPRSGDLSVYWYQQSLDQGLQFLIQYYNGEERAKGNILERFSAQQFPDLHSELNLSSLELGDSALYFCASSVDIGGMNTEAFFGQGTRLTVV.

V usage is TRBV19 and J usage is TRBJ2-7, with no clear D. The CDR3 spans 11 residues. CDR1 is LNHDA, CDR2 SQIVND, per germline (reference sequence). V gave up 4 bases and J gave up 5 bases, with 6 bases separating them. CDR3 in DNA: TGTGCCAGTAGTAATCAAAACGAGCAGTACTTC. Translation: CASSNQNEQYF.

There are a few counts of this clone. The genes are TRBV13 and TRBJ2-2; a possible D gene is TRBD1 (6 bases). The length of the CDR3 is 15 residues. V was clipped by 5 bases and J by 6 bases, with 16 bases between them. Germline loops: CDR1 PRHDT, CDR2 FYEKMQ (reference sequence). CDR3 region: CASSHERPGAGELFF. The CDR3 bases are TGTGCCAGCAGCCACGAGAGGCCAGGGGCCGGGGAGCTGTTTTTT.

This chain connects TRBV19 to TRBJ1-3; the D is unclear. The length of the CDR3 is 12 residues. The V end was cut by 5 bases, the J end by 8 bases, with 10 bases between. CDR1 LNHDA and CDR2 SQIVND come from the germline V gene (reference sequence). CDR3: CASSQTMYTIYF. CDR3 bases: TGTGCCAGTAGTCAAACGATGTACACCATATATTTT.

The CDR3 sequence is CASSREVAVVETQYF. The CDR3 bases are TGTGCCAGCAGCCGCGAGGTAGCGGTGGTAGAGACCCAGTACTTC. The chain joins TRBV11-3 to TRBJ2-5; D may be TRBD2 (6 bases). Trimming removed 5 bases from V and 4 bases from J, with 17 bases in between. Germline values: CDR1 SGHNT, CDR2 YENEEA. CDR3 length: 15 amino acids.

The rearrangement uses TRBV7-2 and TRBJ1-1; D gene unclear. This CDR3 is 12 amino acids long. Germline V gene data show CDR1 as SGHTA and CDR2 as FQGNSA. V lost 1 base to trimming and J lost 5 bases, with 5 bases between them. CDR3 DNA sequence: TGTGCCAGCAGCTTAGGAGCAACTGAAGCTTTCTTT. This sequence encodes CASSLGATEAFF.

The chain employs TRBV29-1 and TRBJ2-5; D is unresolved. Germline loops: CDR1 SQVTM, CDR2 ANQGSEA. The CDR3 runs 12 residues. The V gene lost 5 bases and the J gene lost 0 bases, with 7 bases spanning the gap. This chain's CDR3 is CSVSVDQETQYF. The CDR3 DNA reads TGCAGCGTTTCAGTAGACCAAGAGACCCAGTACTTC.

This CDR3 reads CASSSVQGYSNQPQHF. The CDR3 DNA sequence: TGTGCCAGCAGTTCCGTGCAGGGTTATAGCAATCAGCCCCAGCATTTT. The gene calls are TRBV27 and TRBJ1-5, with D possibly being TRBD1 (5 bases). Per germline, CDR1 MNHEY and CDR2 SMNVEV (reference sequence). Trimming pared 4 bases from V and 0 bases from J, leaving 13 bases between. The CDR3 runs 16 residues.

V gene TRBV2 combines with J gene TRBJ2-7; TRBD2 aligns across 9 bases. After removal of 8 bases from V and 0 bases from J, the junction contained 5 bases not matched to a gene. The CDR3 runs 14 residues. Germline assignment: CDR1 SNHLY and CDR2 FYNNEI. The CDR3 bases are TGTGCCAGCCGAAAGCGGGGGGTCTCCTACGAGCAGTACTTC. Translated, it gives CASRKRGVSYEQYF. Supplemented by reference TRBV2 and TRBJ2-7, the full variable domain reads EPEVTQTPSHQVTQMGQEVILRCVPISNHLYFYWYRQILGQKVEFLVSFYNNEISEKSEIFDDQFSVERPDGSNFTLKIRSTKLEDSAMYFCASRKRGVSYEQYFGPGTRLTVT.

The chain combines TRBV19 with TRBJ1-1, with D possibly being TRBD1 (6 bases). This CDR3 spans 16 amino acids. V gave up 5 bases and J gave up 0 bases, with 16 bases separating them. Germline V gene data show CDR1 as LNHDA and CDR2 as SQIVND (reference sequence). In nucleotides, the CDR3 is TGTGCCAGTAGTTCTCCGACAGGACTAATGAACACTGAAGCTTTCTTT. This codes for CASSSPTGLMNTEAFF.

The chain carries TRBV5-4 and TRBJ2-3, with D tentatively TRBD2 (6 bases). The CDR3 spans 14 residues. V lost 7 bases and J 0 bases, leaving 12 bases between the germline ends. The germline V gene has CDR1 SGHNT and CDR2 YYREEE (reference sequence). CDR3 protein: CASRLSGSTDTQYF. DNA for the CDR3: TGTGCCAGCCGACTTAGCGGTAGCACAGATACGCAGTATTTT.

The chain is built from TRBV5-1 and TRBJ1-4; D not certain. Trimming removed 0 bases from V and 0 bases from J, with 9 bases in between. CDR1 is SGHRS, CDR2 YFSETQ, per germline. The CDR3 spans 16 residues. This CDR3 reads CASSLAGSTTNEKLFF. CDR3 DNA sequence: TGCGCCAGCAGCTTGGCTGGCAGCACAACTAATGAAAAACTGTTTTTT.

The chain combines TRBV7-2 with TRBJ2-1; TRBD2 matches 14 bases. Germline assignment: CDR1 SGHTA and CDR2 FQGNSA. The CDR3 extends over 12 amino acids. With 8 bases clipped from V and 15 bases from J, the junction kept 6 bases outside the gene matches. The CDR3 here is CASGGTSGGPFF. The CDR3 nucleotides read TGTGCCAGCGGCGGGACTAGCGGGGGTCCGTTCTTC.